This TCR beta chain is drawn from a study of cytomegalovirus exposure and HLA in healthy donors. Researchers ran the PCR with 60 Vbeta and 13 Jbeta primers. The data were produced by immunoSEQ multiplex PCR, yet TCRdb's version contains in-frame clones alone and is incomplete. The sample has about 120,000 clones; approximately 69% are singletons. The V gene's germline CDR1 is MNHEY and CDR2 SVGAGI. Deletions cut 0 bases from V and 1 base from J, with 10 bases between. The CDR3 is 16 residues long. This clonotype originated in a man aged 35 to 55 in good health and CMV-seropositive. The V call is TRBV6-5, the J call TRBJ2-1; weak D call: TRBD1 (6 bases). Source material: PBMCs. CDR3 amino acids: CASSYSVTGSYNEQFF. The CDR3 bases are TGTGCCAGCAGTTACTCCGTGACAGGTTCCTACAATGAGCAGTTCTTC.